This TCR beta chain was documented in a study of beta chain features in type 1 diabetes. General study results and limits: All four CD4+ subsets of Type 1 diabetes patients contained TCRB CDR3s that were moderately but significantly shorter.

The CDR3 totals 16 residues. Germline V gives CDR1 SQVTM, CDR2 ANQGSEA. V was pared by 3 bases and J by 2 bases, with 9 bases of the junction left unmatched. Reverse transcribing all isolated RNA meant expressed TCRB transcripts were sequenced. Generated by immunoSEQ multiplex PCR, the TCRdb table keeps only in-frame clones and is missing some. This sample yields 300,000 to 350,000 clones, of which about 13% are seen a single time; about 0.016% belongs to the top ten. Note on this clone: No antigen is known for it.

The chain couples TRBV29-1 to TRBJ2-3; 9 bases are shared with TRBD2. The sample taken for sequencing was naive CD4+ T cells from blood. The TCR originated in a young woman with type 1 diabetes. The CDR3 DNA reads TGCAGCGTTGATCGCGGTCTAGCGGGAAACACAGATACGCAGTATTTT. Translating gives CSVDRGLAGNTDTQYF.